A selection of T cell receptor beta chains follows, all from one sample in a study of T cell responses to AZD1222 COVID-19 vaccine. Some clones are missing from TCRdb's copy, which holds only in-frame ones; the method was immunoSEQ multiplex PCR. The sample carries approximately 180,000 clones, just over 90% recorded once. Specimen: peripheral blood, collected 28 days after the second dose of the MenACWY control vaccine. The receptors come from an adult who received the MenACWY meningococcal vaccine as a control. CDR3s include the opening cysteine and the closing phenylalanine or tryptophan. Fields, in order: J gene, clone size, V gene, D gene, CDR3 DNA, CDR3 protein. The D gene is left open where the match is weak. Not all rows give a size; the values are once, few, many and, for expanded clones, a class.

>TRBJ2-5|NA|TRBV19|NA
TGTGCCAGTAGTATAGGGGCGCAGGCCGAGTGGGAGACCCAGTACTTC
CASSIGAQAEWETQYF
>TRBJ2-7|once|TRBV7-8|TRBD1
TGTGCCAGCAGCTCCCCTCGGGGACAGGGGGCTTACGAGCAGTACTTC
CASSSPRGQGAYEQYF
>TRBJ2-7|NA|TRBV9|TRBD2
TGTGCCAGCAGCGTACTAGCGGGAGAGGGTCGGCAGTACTTC
CASSVLAGEGRQYF
>TRBJ2-7|NA|TRBV27|TRBD2
TGTGCCAGCAGTCCCGGACTAGCGGTTTTGCAGTACTTC
CASSPGLAVLQYF
>TRBJ1-2|NA|TRBV7-9|NA
TGTGCCAGCAGCTCCCGTTCTAGCTGGGATGGCTACACCTTC
CASSSRSSWDGYTF
>TRBJ1-2|NA|TRBV11-3|NA
TGTGCCAGCAGCCCGGGGCTGCTGGGAGGCTACACCTTC
CASSPGLLGGYTF
>TRBJ2-7|NA|TRBV6-4|TRBD1
TGTGCCAGCAGCCGGGACAGGGGCGACGAGCAGTACTTC
CASSRDRGDEQYF
>TRBJ2-7|NA|TRBV30|NA
TGTGCCTGGAGTATGGGCGACGAGCAGTACTTC
CAWSMGDEQYF
>TRBJ1-4|NA|TRBV18|TRBD1
TGTGCCAGCTCAACGACAGGGTTTGAAAAACTGTTTTTT
CASSTTGFEKLFF
>TRBJ1-5|once|TRBV29-1|NA
TGCAGCCCGTCGGAGGCCAGCAATCAGCCCCAGCATTTT
CSPSEASNQPQHF
>TRBJ1-1|NA|TRBV28|NA
TGTGCCAGCAGTTTAAACCGACTCAGGGAAGCTTTCTTT
CASSLNRLREAFF
>TRBJ2-7|NA|TRBV12-5|NA
TGTGCTAGTGGTTTGGGAGGGAATTCCTACGAGCAGTACTTC
CASGLGGNSYEQYF
>TRBJ1-2|NA|TRBV12-5|NA
TGTGCTAGTCGCCGCGGGACGGAAGGGGGCTACACCTTC
CASRRGTEGGYTF
>TRBJ1-2|NA|TRBV2|NA
TGTGCCAGCAGTGGTCGGGCTACCCTTGGCTACACCTTC
CASSGRATLGYTF
>TRBJ1-5|NA|TRBV4-1|TRBD1
TGCGCCAGCAGCCTCCGGGACAGGGGCAGTCAGCCCCAGCATTTT
CASSLRDRGSQPQHF
>TRBJ2-1|NA|TRBV18|NA
TGTGCCAGCTCATTCCCGGCCGCGGTAAATGAGCAGTTCTTC
CASSFPAAVNEQFF
>TRBJ1-1|NA|TRBV25-1|NA
TGTGCCAGCAGCCCGCCCGGGACTGCGAGTGAAGCTTTCTTT
CASSPPGTASEAFF
>TRBJ1-2|NA|TRBV29-1|TRBD1
TGCAGCGTTGAAGACCGTGTTGACAGGGCGCTGGGCTACACCTTC
CSVEDRVDRALGYTF
>TRBJ1-1|NA|TRBV19|NA
TGTGCCAGTAGTGCTTACCCCAGGGTCACTGAAGCTTTCTTT
CASSAYPRVTEAFF
>TRBJ2-3|NA|TRBV7-7|NA
TGTGCCAGCAGCTTAGGGGGACGACACACAGATACGCAGTATTTT
CASSLGGRHTDTQYF
>TRBJ2-2|NA|TRBV9|NA
TGTGCCAGCAGCGTCCCGCAGGGGAGGCCGAACACCGGGGAGCTGTTTTTT
CASSVPQGRPNTGELFF
>TRBJ1-5|NA|TRBV10-1|NA
TGCGCCAGCAGTGACTCCCAGCCCCAGCATTTT
CASSDSQPQHF
>TRBJ2-4|NA|TRBV6-1|TRBD2
TGTGCCAGCAGTGCCCGACCGGGACTAGCGGGGGGAGCCAAAAACATTCAGTACTTC
CASSARPGLAGGAKNIQYF
>TRBJ1-5|NA|TRBV28|NA
TGTGCCAGCAGTCAGCCGGGGGGTAGGTATGACAATCAGCCCCAGCATTTT
CASSQPGGRYDNQPQHF
>TRBJ1-2|NA|TRBV5-1|NA
TGCGCCAGCAGCTTGGAAGGCAGGGACTATGGCTACACCTTC
CASSLEGRDYGYTF
>TRBJ1-5|few|TRBV29-1|NA
TGCAGCGTTGTGGTGGGAAGCAATCAGCCCCAGCATTTT
CSVVVGSNQPQHF
>TRBJ1-2|NA|TRBV9|NA
TGTGCCAGCAGCGTAGGCTCTACCAGGGGTGGTGGCTACACCTTC
CASSVGSTRGGGYTF
>TRBJ1-1|NA|TRBV29-1|NA
TGCAGCGCTCCACGGGGAGGAAACACTGAAGCTTTCTTT
CSAPRGGNTEAFF
>TRBJ1-2|NA|TRBV6-5|NA
TGTGCCAGCAGCCGCGGGGAGGGCTACACCTTC
CASSRGEGYTF
>TRBJ2-3|NA|TRBV3-1/TRBV3-2|NA
TGTGCCAGCAGCCTGCTAGCAGCAGATACGCAGTATTTT
CASSLLAADTQYF
>TRBJ1-6|once|TRBV7-6|NA
TGTGCCAGCAGCCCGGGGTCTTTCTATAATTCACCCCTCCACTTT
CASSPGSFYNSPLHF
>TRBJ1-5|NA|TRBV20-1|NA
TGCAGTGCTAGTGACGGATTGAGGGATCAGCCCCAGCATTTT
CSASDGLRDQPQHF